This TCR beta chain derives from a study of a mutant IDH1 vaccine in newly diagnosed glioma. This clone was observed a few times. The antigen is not known. Libraries were prepared by immunoSEQ multiplex PCR; TCRdb keeps only in-frame clonotypes and omits some of them. The sample comprises about 50,000 clones, around 84% of which are singletons, and around 7% rests with the top ten. Trimming took off 5 bases at V and 2 bases at J, with 10 bases between the two ends. This CDR3 comprises 14 residues. CDR1 and CDR2 from the germline V gene are MNHEY and SMNVEV (reference sequence). The time point: week 5, during vaccination. In the vaccine, a single dose held 300 ug of the mutant IDH1 20-mer peptide, along with topical imiquimod.

The rearrangement uses TRBV27 and TRBJ1-5, with D uncertain. This TCR was recovered from a woman between 45 and 65 years old with glioma. The sample was PBMCs, taken from a glioma patient whose treatment included an IDH1 peptide vaccine. CDR3 in amino acids: CASSLRARNQPQHF. In nucleotides, the CDR3 is TGTGCCAGCAGTCTCCGGGCTCGCAATCAGCCCCAGCATTTT.